This T cell receptor beta chain was recovered during a study of CD8+CD57+ T cells in acquired aplastic anemia. For the study at large: The DNA of sorted CD4+ and CD8+ cells averaged 3.2 ug. Study findings and constraints: No significant patient-versus-control difference appeared in CD8+ Simpson's diversity.

The ends were cut back, 2 bases at V and 0 bases at J, with 17 bases in the middle. The length of the CDR3 is 18 residues. CDR1 LNHDA and CDR2 SQIVND come from the germline V gene (reference sequence). Individuals selected for sequencing had exhibited CD8+CD57+ cell expansion on flow cytometry. Each patient had severe acquired aplastic anemia. Blood samples were obtained from patients who had received no prior therapy. Both TCR beta VDJ combination and CDR3 sequence profiling were carried out. Genomic DNA was the template for this profiling. One entry per CDR3 protein, called by TCRdb with MiXCR from the reads. The repertoire has hundreds of thousands of distinct CDR3 sequences, about a third of them found once; the top ten carry 0.75% to 0.95%. This clonotype was detected only a few times. The antigen remains undetermined.

The rearrangement joins TRBV19 to TRBJ2-1, with a possible D match to TRBD1 (6 bases). Material: sorted CD4+, CD8+, or CD8+CD57+ T cells (not recorded which) from PBMCs. This receptor was identified in a human donor with aplastic anemia. Here the CDR3 reads CASSIRRGTDSSYNEQFF. The CDR3 region has the DNA TGTGCCAGTAGTATACGCAGGGGTACTGATAGCTCCTACAATGAGCAGTTCTTC.